Presented here are 28 T cell receptor beta chains from one specimen sequenced in a study of cytomegalovirus exposure and HLA in healthy donors. With 60 Vbeta and 13 Jbeta primers, the PCR was carried out. TCRdb's copy holds only in-frame clones and misses some; the assay was immunoSEQ multiplex PCR. The repertoire holds tens of thousands of clones, with around 75% as singletons. The sample was PBMCs. These receptors were collected from a man in his fifties or sixties in good health and CMV-seropositive.

The J gene is TRBJ1-1, the V gene TRBV28, with 7 positions matching TRBD1. Germline V lookup: CDR1 MDHEN, CDR2 SYDVKM. V was pared by 7 bases and J by 4 bases, with 24 bases of the junction left unmatched. There are 19 residues in the CDR3. CDR3 region: CASIHWPPTTGREGTEAFF. The CDR3 DNA reads TGTGCCAGCATCCATTGGCCCCCCACGACAGGGAGAGAGGGCACTGAAGCTTTCTTT.

This chain uses TRBV18 with TRBJ1-1; D is perhaps TRBD1 (6 bases). Trimming took off 3 bases at V and 1 base at J, with 6 bases between the two ends. This CDR3 region has 13 residues. Germline V gene sequence: CDR1 KGHSH, CDR2 LQKENI. The chain's CDR3 is CASSPGQNTEAFF. CDR3 coding DNA: TGTGCCAGCTCACCGGGACAGAACACTGAAGCTTTCTTT.

This chain links TRBV5-4 with TRBJ2-7, with TRBD1 identical over 8 bases. The V gene's germline CDR1 is SGHNT and CDR2 YYREEE (reference sequence). This CDR3 is 15 amino acids long. Germline trimming cut 4 bases from V and 4 bases from J; bases unmatched to any gene: 10. This chain's CDR3 is CASSTQGQAGYEQYF. CDR3 DNA: TGTGCCAGCAGCACCCAGGGACAGGCCGGGTACGAGCAGTACTTC.

This clone was recorded a few times. A much larger clone differs by one base, so this may be a read error. The same CDR3 arises from other DNA sequences in this sample as well. The chain links TRBV4-3 to TRBJ2-1; D is ambiguous. CDR1 and CDR2 from the germline V gene are LGHNA and YSLEER. The length of the CDR3 is 17 residues. The CDR3 spells CASRQDLIVLIYNEQFF. The CDR3 DNA sequence: TGCGCCAGCAGACAAGATCTGATCGTACTCATATACAATGAGCAGTTCTTC.

Notes on this clone: At one of its ends the junction is not consistent with the germline gene, which may arise from a read error. The J gene is TRBJ2-7, the V gene TRBV7-9; TRBD2 might be the D (6 bases). Germline lookup yields CDR1 SEHNR and CDR2 FQNEAQ (reference sequence). This CDR3 has 13 amino acids. CDR3 coding DNA: TGTTCCAGCAGCTTGGCGGGGATGGGCGAGCAGTACTTC. Protein sequence: CSSSLAGMGEQYF.

This clone has just a few counts. The chain carries TRBV4-1 and TRBJ2-7; weak D call: TRBD2 (5 bases). This CDR3 has 16 amino acids. Looked up from germline, CDR1 is MGHRA and CDR2 is YSYEKL. Trimming cost V 0 bases and J 3 bases, with 15 bases left between them. The CDR3 sequence is CASSQEGGKSYYEQYF. The CDR3 DNA reads TGCGCCAGCAGCCAAGAAGGAGGAAAAAGCTACTACGAGCAGTACTTC.

The V call is TRBV5-1, the J call TRBJ2-1; 10 bases map to TRBD2. Trimming at V came to 8 bases and at J to 1 base, leaving 9 bases not matched to a gene. The CDR3 is 16 amino acids. Per germline, CDR1 SGHRS and CDR2 YFSETQ. The DNA for the CDR3 is TGCGCCAGTTATTTAGCGGGAGGTATATCCTACAATGAGCAGTTCTTC. Protein: CASYLAGGISYNEQFF.

The V call is TRBV4-2, the J call TRBJ2-1; 8 bases are shared with TRBD2. The ends lost 5 bases at V and 3 bases at J; junction bases unmatched: 9. Germline V gene data show CDR1 as LGHNA and CDR2 as YNFKEQ. The CDR3 is made up of 16 amino acids. The CDR3 DNA is TGTGCCAGCAGCGCGCGTAGCGGGGCTTACTACAATGAGCAGTTCTTC. This translates into CASSARSGAYYNEQFF.

This sequence joins TRBV11-2 and TRBJ2-7; no reliable D call. Trimming pared 5 bases from V and 2 bases from J, leaving 16 bases between. Germline-derived CDR1 and CDR2 are SGHAT and FQNNGV. There are 15 residues in the CDR3. CDR3 in amino acids: CASSPVGPGPYEQYF. As DNA, the CDR3 is TGTGCCAGCAGCCCCGTCGGTCCGGGTCCCTACGAGCAGTACTTC.

This clone was seen a handful of times. The chain carries TRBV11-2 and TRBJ2-3, with TRBD2 as a possible D gene (6 bases). The CDR3 spans 17 residues. The germline V gene encodes CDR1 SGHAT and CDR2 FQNNGV. V was trimmed by 4 bases and J by 5 bases, leaving 22 bases between them. In nucleotides, the CDR3 is TGTGCCAGCAGCTGGGAACGGGACTCCAGGGCGGTAGATACGCAGTATTTT. This encodes CASSWERDSRAVDTQYF.

This clone showed up just a few times. The rearrangement links TRBV28 to TRBJ2-5, with 9 bases identical to TRBD2. The J call is uncertain, as TRBJ2-7 better fits the DNA end. The CDR3 extends over 15 amino acids. Germline-derived CDR1 and CDR2 are MDHEN and SYDVKM. The CDR3 DNA reads TGTGCCAGCAGCGATAGTAGGGGACTAGCATCCGAGCAGTACTTC. It is translated as CASSDSRGLASEQYF.

V gene TRBV2 combines with J gene TRBJ2-5; maybe TRBD1 (6 bases). Deletions cut 3 bases from V and 3 bases from J, with 17 bases between. CDR3 length: 16 amino acids. Per the germline V gene, CDR1 is SNHLY and CDR2 is FYNNEI. Here the CDR3 reads CASSEPWGQLKETQYF. The CDR3 region has the DNA TGTGCCAGCAGTGAGCCTTGGGGGCAATTGAAAGAGACCCAGTACTTC.

The chain uses TRBV30 and TRBJ2-7, with D possibly being TRBD2 (6 bases). The length of the CDR3 is 14 residues. The germline V and J ends were trimmed by 2 bases and 12 bases, with 23 bases remaining between them. Germline CDR1 reads GTSNPN; CDR2 reads SVGIG (reference sequence). The CDR3 DNA follows: TGTGCCTGGAGTCTGGGTTTACCCCTCTCGGGACTGTACTTC. This translates into CAWSLGLPLSGLYF.

V and J are TRBV5-4 and TRBJ2-2; 10 bases line up with TRBD2. The CDR3 length is 18 residues. Germline CDR1 and CDR2: SGHNT and YYREEE (reference sequence). Losses at the gene ends were 0 bases for V and 1 base for J; bases not matched to a gene: 6. In DNA, the CDR3 is TGTGCCAGCAGCTTGGCCCCTAGCGGGGGACTGAACACCGGGGAGCTGTTTTTT. Translating gives CASSLAPSGGLNTGELFF.

The chain carries TRBV7-2 and TRBJ2-5; 12 bases map to TRBD2. Trimming at V came to 8 bases and at J to 4 bases, leaving 8 bases not matched to a gene. This CDR3 contains 15 residues. Germline loops: CDR1 SGHTA, CDR2 FQGNSA. CDR3 amino acids: CASGPRTSGVETQYF. The CDR3 bases are TGTGCCAGCGGCCCCCGGACTAGCGGGGTAGAGACCCAGTACTTC.

J is TRBJ1-5 and V is TRBV18; D gene unclear. The CDR3 consists of 13 residues. Germline assignment: CDR1 KGHSH and CDR2 LQKENI. V was trimmed by 3 bases and J by 5 bases, leaving 8 bases between them. CDR3 coding DNA: TGTGCCAGCTCACCTACCGGGGATCAGCCCCAGCATTTT. Translated: CASSPTGDQPQHF. Full variable domain (missing parts from reference TRBV18 and TRBJ1-5): NAGVMQNPRHLVRRRGQEARLRCSPMKGHSHVYWYRQLPEEGLKFMVYLQKENIIDESGMPKERFSAEFPKEGPSILRIQQVVRGDSAAYFCASSPTGDQPQHFGDGTRLSIL.

As for this clone: One junction end does not reproduce the germline sequence, and a read error may be involved. V usage is TRBV7-3 and J usage is TRBJ2-5, with 12 nucleotides matching TRBD2. The CDR3 is 19 residues long. Germline CDR1 and CDR2: SGHTA and FQGTGA. The CDR3 nucleotides read TGTGCCAGCAGCCAAACGGGACTAGCGGGCGCCCCGTACCAAGAGGCCCAGTACTTC. Translated, it gives CASSQTGLAGAPYQEAQYF.

This clone occurred a few times. V is TRBV30 and J is TRBJ1-5; TRBD1 is a possible D gene (5 bases). The V end was cut by 3 bases, the J end by 1 base, with 10 bases between. This CDR3 is built from 14 residues. Germline V gene sequence: CDR1 GTSNPN, CDR2 SVGIG (reference sequence). This CDR3 reads CAWSRGGSNQPQHF. In DNA, the CDR3 is TGTGCCTGGAGCCGGGGGGGAAGCAATCAGCCCCAGCATTTT.

The DNA of the CDR3 is TGCAGTGCTAAGCTAGCCCACGAGCAGTACTTC. This translates into CSAKLAHEQYF. The rearrangement joins TRBV20-1 to TRBJ2-5; weak D call: TRBD2 (5 bases). Matching the DNA end better, TRBJ2-7 makes the J call doubtful. Looked up from germline, CDR1 is DFQATT and CDR2 is SNEGSKA (reference sequence). This CDR3 comprises 11 residues.

The genes are TRBV25-1 and TRBJ2-7, with 8 bases lining up with TRBD1. Trimming cost V 3 bases and J 4 bases; bases outside gene matches: 8. The CDR3 covers 15 residues. The V gene's germline CDR1 is MGHDK and CDR2 SYGVNS. The CDR3 reads CASSDARDRFYEQYF. In DNA form, the CDR3 reads TGTGCCAGCAGTGACGCCCGGGACAGGTTTTACGAGCAGTACTTC.

This chain uses TRBV19 with TRBJ1-2; TRBD1 might be the D (5 bases). Between the trimmed V and J ends, which lost 7 bases and 0 bases, there was a span of 21 bases. In germline, CDR1 is LNHDA, CDR2 SQIVND (reference sequence). The CDR3 has 17 amino acids. CDR3 sequence reads: CASTPSNPTTANYGYTF. CDR3 DNA: TGTGCCAGTACCCCGTCGAACCCCACGACAGCTAACTATGGCTACACCTTC.

This clone has just a few counts. The V call is TRBV6-5, the J call TRBJ1-5; D perhaps matches TRBD1 (6 bases). The CDR3 consists of 13 residues. Between the trimmed V and J ends, which lost 5 bases and 4 bases, there was a span of 9 bases. Germline CDR1 MNHEY, CDR2 SVGAGI. Here the CDR3 reads CASSGGQNQPQHF. The CDR3 bases are TGTGCCAGCAGTGGCGGACAGAATCAGCCCCAGCATTTT.

V gene TRBV18 combines with J gene TRBJ2-7, with TRBD1 matching 9 bases. The CDR3 extends over 14 amino acids. Trimming removed 3 bases from V and 5 bases from J; junction bases left unmatched: 5. The V gene's germline CDR1 is KGHSH and CDR2 LQKENI. CDR3 sequence: CASSPRTGVNEQYF. The CDR3 DNA reads TGTGCCAGCTCACCCCGGACAGGGGTCAACGAGCAGTACTTC. Combining the CDR3 with reference TRBV18 and TRBJ2-7 gives the whole variable domain NAGVMQNPRHLVRRRGQEARLRCSPMKGHSHVYWYRQLPEEGLKFMVYLQKENIIDESGMPKERFSAEFPKEGPSILRIQQVVRGDSAAYFCASSPRTGVNEQYFGPGTRLTVT.

The chain employs TRBV19 and TRBJ2-5; D perhaps matches TRBD1 (6 bases). V was cut by 4 bases and J by 1 base, with 10 bases left in between. Germline CDR1 reads LNHDA; CDR2 reads SQIVND (reference sequence). The CDR3 consists of 14 residues. The CDR3 sequence: CASSRGPIQETQYF. The CDR3 DNA sequence: TGTGCCAGTAGTAGGGGGCCTATCCAAGAGACCCAGTACTTC. Combining the CDR3 with reference TRBV19 and TRBJ2-5 gives the whole variable domain DGGITQSPKYLFRKEGQNVTLSCEQNLNHDAMYWYRQDPGQGLRLIYYSQIVNDFQKGDIAEGYSVSREKKESFPLTVTSAQKNPTAFYLCASSRGPIQETQYFGPGTRLLVL.

The chain recombines TRBV4-1 with TRBJ1-1; TRBD1 aligns across 8 bases. CDR1 and CDR2 (germline): MGHRA, YSYEKL. CDR3 length equals 14 residues. J gave up 3 bases and V 4 bases, and 4 bases lay outside the gene matches. CDR3 sequence reads: CASSLLTGDTEAFF. The DNA of the CDR3 is TGCGCCAGCAGCCTTCTGACAGGGGACACTGAAGCTTTCTTT.

The rearrangement links TRBV7-3 to TRBJ1-1; D gene ambiguous. The CDR3 loop spans 13 amino acids. V was cut by 0 bases and J by 0 bases, with 2 bases left in between. Germline CDR1 SGHTA, CDR2 FQGTGA. The chain's CDR3 is CASSLTMNTEAFF. As DNA, the CDR3 is TGTGCCAGCAGCTTAACCATGAACACTGAAGCTTTCTTT.

This clone is a singleton in its sample. This chain connects TRBV5-5 to TRBJ2-7; D is perhaps TRBD1 (6 bases). Germline values: CDR1 SGHKS, CDR2 YYEKEE (reference sequence). The length of the CDR3 is 14 residues. The V end lost 4 bases, the J end lost 7 bases, and 18 bases lay between the germline ends. This chain's CDR3 is CASSPRVGGEEQYF. The CDR3 DNA is TGTGCCAGCAGCCCCCGCGTAGGGGGAGAGGAGCAGTACTTC.

The gene calls are TRBV9 and TRBJ1-2; 10 nucleotides line up with TRBD1. The ends lost 4 bases at V and 8 bases at J; junction bases unmatched: 14. Germline CDR1 and CDR2: SGDLS and YYNGEE. CDR3 length: 16 residues. Written as DNA, the CDR3 is TGTGCCAGCAGCTCCCCCGGACAGGGGGAAGGATCGGGCTACACCTTC. It translates to CASSSPGQGEGSGYTF. Based on the CDR3 plus reference TRBV9 and TRBJ1-2, the full variable domain is DSGVTQTPKHLITATGQRVTLRCSPRSGDLSVYWYQQSLDQGLQFLIQYYNGEERAKGNILERFSAQQFPDLHSELNLSSLELGDSALYFCASSSPGQGEGSGYTFGSGTRLTVV.